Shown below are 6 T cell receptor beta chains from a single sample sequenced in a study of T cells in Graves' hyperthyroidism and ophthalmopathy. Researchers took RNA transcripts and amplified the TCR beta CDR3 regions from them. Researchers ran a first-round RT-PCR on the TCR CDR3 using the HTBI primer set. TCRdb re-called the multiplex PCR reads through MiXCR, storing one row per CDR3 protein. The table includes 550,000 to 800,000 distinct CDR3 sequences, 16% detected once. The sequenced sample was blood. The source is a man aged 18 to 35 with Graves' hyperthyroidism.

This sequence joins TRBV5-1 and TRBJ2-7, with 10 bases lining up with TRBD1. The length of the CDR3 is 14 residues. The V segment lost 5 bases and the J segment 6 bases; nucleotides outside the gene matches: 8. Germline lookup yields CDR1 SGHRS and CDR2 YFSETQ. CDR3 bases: TGCGCCAGCAGAACCGGGACAGGGGTTATCGAGCAGTACTTC. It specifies CASRTGTGVIEQYF.

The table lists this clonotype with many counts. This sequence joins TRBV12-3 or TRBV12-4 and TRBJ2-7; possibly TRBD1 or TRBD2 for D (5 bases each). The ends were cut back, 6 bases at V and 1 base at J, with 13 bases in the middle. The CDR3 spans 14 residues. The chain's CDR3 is CASRTVSGSYEQYF. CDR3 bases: TGTGCCAGCAGGACAGTTTCGGGGTCCTACGAGCAGTACTTC.

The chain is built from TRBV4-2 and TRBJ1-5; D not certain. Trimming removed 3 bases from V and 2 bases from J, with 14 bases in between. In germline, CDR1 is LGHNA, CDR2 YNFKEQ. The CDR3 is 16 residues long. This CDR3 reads CASSQNPRGGNQPQHF. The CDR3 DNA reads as TGTGCCAGCAGCCAGAACCCCCGGGGTGGCAATCAGCCCCAGCATTTT.

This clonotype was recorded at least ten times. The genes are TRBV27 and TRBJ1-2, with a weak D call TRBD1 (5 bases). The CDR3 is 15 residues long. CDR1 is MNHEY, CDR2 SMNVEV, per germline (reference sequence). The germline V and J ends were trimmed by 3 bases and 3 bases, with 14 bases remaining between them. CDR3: CASSLVRGSHYGYTF. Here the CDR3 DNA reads TGTGCCAGCAGTTTGGTCCGGGGGTCCCACTATGGCTACACCTTC.

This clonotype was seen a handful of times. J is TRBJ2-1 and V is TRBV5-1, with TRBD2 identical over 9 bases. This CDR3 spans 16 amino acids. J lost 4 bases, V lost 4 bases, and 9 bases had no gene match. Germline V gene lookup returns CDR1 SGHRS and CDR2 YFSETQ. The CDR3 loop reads CASSRTVAGEYNEQFF. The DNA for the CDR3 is TGCGCCAGCAGCCGCACGGTAGCGGGAGAGTACAATGAGCAGTTCTTC.

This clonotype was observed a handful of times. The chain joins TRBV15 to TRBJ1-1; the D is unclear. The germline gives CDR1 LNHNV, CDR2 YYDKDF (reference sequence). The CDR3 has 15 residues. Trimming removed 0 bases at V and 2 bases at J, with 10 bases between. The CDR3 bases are TGTGCCACCAGCAGAGAGGCAGGAGGCAACACTGAAGCTTTCTTT. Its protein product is CATSREAGGNTEAFF.